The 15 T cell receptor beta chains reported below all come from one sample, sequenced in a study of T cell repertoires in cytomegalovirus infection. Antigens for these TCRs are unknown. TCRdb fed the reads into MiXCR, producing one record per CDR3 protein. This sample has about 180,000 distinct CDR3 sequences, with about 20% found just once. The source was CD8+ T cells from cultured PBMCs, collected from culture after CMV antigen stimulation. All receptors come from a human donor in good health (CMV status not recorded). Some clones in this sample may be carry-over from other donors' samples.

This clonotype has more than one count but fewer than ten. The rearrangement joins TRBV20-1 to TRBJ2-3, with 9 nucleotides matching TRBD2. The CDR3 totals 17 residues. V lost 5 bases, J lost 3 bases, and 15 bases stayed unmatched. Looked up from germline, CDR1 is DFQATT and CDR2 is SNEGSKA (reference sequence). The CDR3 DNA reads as TGCAGTGCTTCCTTAATGCGACTAGCGGTTTTAACAGATACGCAGTATTTT. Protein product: CSASLMRLAVLTDTQYF.

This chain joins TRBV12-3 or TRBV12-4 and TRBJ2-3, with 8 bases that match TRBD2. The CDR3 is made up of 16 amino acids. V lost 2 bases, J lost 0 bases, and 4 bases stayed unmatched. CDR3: CASSLRRGGSTDTQYF. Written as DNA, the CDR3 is TGTGCCAGCAGTTTACGTCGGGGGGGGAGCACAGATACGCAGTATTTT.

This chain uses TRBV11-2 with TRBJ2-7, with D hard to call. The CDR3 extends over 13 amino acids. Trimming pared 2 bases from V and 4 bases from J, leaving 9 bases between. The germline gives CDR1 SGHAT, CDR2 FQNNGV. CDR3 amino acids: CASSLTQDYEQYF. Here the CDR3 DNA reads TGTGCCAGCAGCTTAACGCAGGATTACGAGCAGTACTTC.

The CDR3 is CASSLTPTGQGAWTEAFF. CDR3 in DNA: TGTGCCAGCAGCTTAACGCCCACCGGACAGGGGGCCTGGACTGAAGCTTTCTTT. The gene calls are TRBV11-2 and TRBJ1-1; 11 nucleotides match TRBD1. Trimming at V came to 2 bases and at J to 5 bases, leaving 13 bases not matched to a gene. The CDR3 loop spans 18 amino acids. Germline CDR1 SGHAT, CDR2 FQNNGV.

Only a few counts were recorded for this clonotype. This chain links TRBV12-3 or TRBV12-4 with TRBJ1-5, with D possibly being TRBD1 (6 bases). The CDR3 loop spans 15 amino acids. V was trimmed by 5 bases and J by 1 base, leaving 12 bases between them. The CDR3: CASSRTADSNQPQHF. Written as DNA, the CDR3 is TGTGCCAGCAGTAGGACAGCCGACAGCAATCAGCCCCAGCATTTT.

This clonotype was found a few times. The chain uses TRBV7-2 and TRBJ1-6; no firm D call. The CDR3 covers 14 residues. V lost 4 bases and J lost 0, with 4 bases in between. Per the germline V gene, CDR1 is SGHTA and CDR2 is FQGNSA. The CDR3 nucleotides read TGTGCCAGCAGCTCATCCTCCTATAATTCACCCCTCCACTTT. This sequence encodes CASSSSSYNSPLHF. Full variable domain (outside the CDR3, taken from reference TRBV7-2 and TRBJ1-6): GAGVSQSPSNKVTEKGKDVELRCDPISGHTALYWYRQSLGQGLEFLIYFQGNSAPDKSGLPSDRFSAERTGGSVSTLTIQRTQQEDSAVYLCASSSSSYNSPLHFGNGTRLTVT.

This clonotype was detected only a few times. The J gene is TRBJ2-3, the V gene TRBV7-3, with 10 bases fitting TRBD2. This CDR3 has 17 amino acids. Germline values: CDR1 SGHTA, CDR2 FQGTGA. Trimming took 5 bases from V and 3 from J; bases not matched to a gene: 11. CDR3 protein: CASSPRPSGGPTDTQYF. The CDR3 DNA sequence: TGTGCCAGCAGCCCAAGGCCTAGCGGGGGACCAACAGATACGCAGTATTTT.

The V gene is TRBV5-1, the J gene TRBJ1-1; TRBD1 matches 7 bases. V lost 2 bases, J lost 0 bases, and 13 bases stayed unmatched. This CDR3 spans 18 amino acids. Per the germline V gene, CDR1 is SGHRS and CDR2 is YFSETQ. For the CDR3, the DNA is TGCGCCAGCAGCTTACAGGGGCGCGTTCGGTACATGAACACTGAAGCTTTCTTT. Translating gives CASSLQGRVRYMNTEAFF.

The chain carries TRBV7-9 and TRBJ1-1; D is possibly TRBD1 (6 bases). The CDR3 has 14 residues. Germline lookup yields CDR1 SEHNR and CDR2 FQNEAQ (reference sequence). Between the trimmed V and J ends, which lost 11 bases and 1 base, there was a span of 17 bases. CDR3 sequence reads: CAVPFGTPNTEAFF. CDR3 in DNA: TGTGCCGTCCCTTTCGGGACACCGAACACTGAAGCTTTCTTT.

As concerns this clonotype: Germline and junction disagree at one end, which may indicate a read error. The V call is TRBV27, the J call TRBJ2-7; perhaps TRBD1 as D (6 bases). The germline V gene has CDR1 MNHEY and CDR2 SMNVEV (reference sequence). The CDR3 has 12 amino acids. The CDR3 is CASSSPDRPMNF. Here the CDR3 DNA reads TGTGCCAGCAGTTCACCAGACAGGCCCATGAACTTC.

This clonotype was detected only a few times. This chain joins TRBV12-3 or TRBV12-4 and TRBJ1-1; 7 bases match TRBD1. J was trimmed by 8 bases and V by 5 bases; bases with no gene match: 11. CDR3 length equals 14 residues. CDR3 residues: CASSPTGSITEAFF. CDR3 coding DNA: TGTGCCAGCAGTCCGACAGGGTCTATCACCGAAGCTTTCTTT.

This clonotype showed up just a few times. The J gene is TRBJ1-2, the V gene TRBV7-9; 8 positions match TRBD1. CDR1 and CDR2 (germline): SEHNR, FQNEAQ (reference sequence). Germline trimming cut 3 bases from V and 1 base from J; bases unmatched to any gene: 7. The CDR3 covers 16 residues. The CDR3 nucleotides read TGTGCCAGCAGCTTCGTGGACAGGGAGCATAACTATGGCTACACCTTC. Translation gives CASSFVDREHNYGYTF.

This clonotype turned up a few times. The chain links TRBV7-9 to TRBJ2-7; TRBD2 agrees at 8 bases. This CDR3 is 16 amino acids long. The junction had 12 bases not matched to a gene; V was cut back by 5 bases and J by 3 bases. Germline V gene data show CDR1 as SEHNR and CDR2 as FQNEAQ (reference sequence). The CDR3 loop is CASSLSAGAPLYEQYF. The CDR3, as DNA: TGTGCCAGCAGCCTCTCAGCGGGGGCCCCACTCTACGAGCAGTACTTC.

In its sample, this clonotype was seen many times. CDR3 nucleotide sequence: TGTGCCAGCAGCTTAGTGGGGGGAGGCTATGGCTACACCTTC. It specifies CASSLVGGGYGYTF. The V and J genes are TRBV7-2 and TRBJ1-2; D is perhaps TRBD1 (5 bases). Germline assignment: CDR1 SGHTA and CDR2 FQGNSA. CDR3 length: 14 amino acids. Trimming pared 1 base from V and 4 bases from J, leaving 10 bases between. Using reference TRBV7-2 and TRBJ1-2 for the parts outside the CDR3, the full variable domain is GAGVSQSPSNKVTEKGKDVELRCDPISGHTALYWYRQSLGQGLEFLIYFQGNSAPDKSGLPSDRFSAERTGGSVSTLTIQRTQQEDSAVYLCASSLVGGGYGYTFGSGTRLTVV.

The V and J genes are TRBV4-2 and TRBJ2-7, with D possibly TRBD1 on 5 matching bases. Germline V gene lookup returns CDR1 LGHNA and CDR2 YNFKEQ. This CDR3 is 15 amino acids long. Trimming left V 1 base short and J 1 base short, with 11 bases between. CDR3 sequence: CASSQARTSSYEQYF. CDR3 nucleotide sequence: TGTGCCAGCAGCCAAGCGCGGACATCTTCCTACGAGCAGTACTTC.